These T cell receptor beta chains were read from a single sample in a study of molecular identifiers for immune sequencing clone quantification. TCRdb reanalysed the PCR reads using MiXCR and keeps one entry per CDR3 protein. Of roughly 55,000 distinct CDR3 sequences listed, roughly 36% are singletons. The sequenced sample was naive CD8+ T cells from blood, with Jurkat cell RNA spiked in. Receptors originate from a human donor in good health. Some libraries in this study had Jurkat cell RNA spiked in. Each CDR3 is given with its conserved first and last residue. The D gene is left open where the match is weak. Only some rows state a clone size, as once, few, many or a class for expanded clones.

CDR3 length,D gene,V gene,clone size,J gene,CDR3 protein,CDR3 DNA
15,NA,TRBV6-2/TRBV6-3,few,TRBJ2-5,CASEGQEAYQETQYF,TGTGCCAGTGAGGGTCAGGAGGCCTACCAAGAGACCCAGTACTTC
16,NA,TRBV6-2/TRBV6-3,NA,TRBJ2-6,CASSYSIDSGANVLTF,TGTGCCAGCAGTTACTCGATTGATTCTGGGGCCAACGTCCTGACTTTC
13,NA,TRBV7-8,few,TRBJ2-5,CASSLGARKTQYF,TGTGCCAGCAGCTTAGGGGCCCGGAAGACCCAGTACTTC
15,NA,TRBV5-1,NA,TRBJ1-1,CASSLGRSMNTEAFF,TGCGCCAGCAGCTTGGGAAGGTCCATGAACACTGAAGCTTTCTTT
16,TRBD2,TRBV6-5,NA,TRBJ2-1,CASSSIAGGPRNEQFF,TGTGCCAGCAGTTCGATAGCGGGAGGGCCGAGAAATGAGCAGTTCTTC
15,NA,TRBV29-1,few,TRBJ2-3,CSVEGTDASTDTQYF,TGCAGCGTTGAAGGGACAGACGCTAGCACAGATACGCAGTATTTT
12,TRBD1,TRBV6-2/TRBV6-3,NA,TRBJ1-1,CASGYGTEEAFF,TGTGCCAGCGGTTACGGGACAGAAGAAGCTTTCTTT
13,TRBD1,TRBV20-1,many,TRBJ1-1,CRRDRVSNTEAFF,TGCAGAAGGGACAGGGTATCAAACACTGAAGCTTTCTTT
12,NA,TRBV27,NA,TRBJ2-3,CASSSSTVTQYF,TGTGCCAGCAGTTCATCCACAGTTACGCAGTATTTT
17,NA,TRBV28,many,TRBJ1-5,CASDVIGSGYSNQPQHF,TGTGCCAGCGACGTCATCGGGTCAGGATATAGCAATCAGCCCCAGCATTTT
13,NA,TRBV20-1,NA,TRBJ2-4,CSARHPAKNIQYF,TGCAGTGCTCGACACCCTGCCAAAAACATTCAGTACTTC
15,NA,TRBV19,NA,TRBJ1-3,CASWGLLDSGNTIYF,TGTGCCAGTTGGGGACTGCTCGACTCTGGAAACACCATATATTTT
15,NA,TRBV29-1,once,TRBJ2-2,CSVGGEGANTGEQFF,TGCAGCGTGGGAGGCGAGGGGGCGAACACCGGGGAGCAGTTTTTT
15,TRBD1,TRBV20-1,NA,TRBJ1-5,CSARDRGSGGQPQHF,TGCAGTGCCCGTGACAGGGGATCAGGGGGTCAGCCCCAGCATTTT
15,NA,TRBV14,NA,TRBJ2-1,CASSQVSGPDNEQFF,TGTGCCAGCAGCCAAGTCAGCGGGCCTGACAATGAGCAGTTCTTC
16,TRBD1,TRBV7-9,NA,TRBJ1-1,CASSLADRGHGSEAFF,TGTGCCAGCAGCTTAGCCGACAGGGGGCACGGCTCTGAAGCTTTCTTT
13,NA,TRBV19,NA,TRBJ1-2,CASSLSGDYGYTF,TGTGCCAGTAGTCTATCCGGGGACTATGGCTACACCTTC
12,NA,TRBV28,NA,TRBJ2-1,CASMGQYKEQFF,TGTGCCAGCATGGGCCAGTACAAAGAGCAGTTCTTC
14,NA,TRBV4-3,many,TRBJ1-1,CASSQGTISTEAFF,TGCGCCAGCAGCCAAGGGACCATAAGCACTGAAGCTTTCTTT
15,NA,TRBV10-3,NA,TRBJ2-7,CAISEGGRAFYEQYF,TGTGCCATCAGTGAGGGGGGTAGGGCCTTCTACGAGCAGTACTTC
11,TRBD1,TRBV7-6,few,TRBJ2-1,CASSLGQGKFF,TGTGCCAGCAGCTTGGGACAGGGCAAATTCTTC
15,TRBD2,TRBV28,many,TRBJ2-7,CASTWGGGESYEQYF,TGTGCCAGCACCTGGGGCGGGGGAGAATCCTACGAGCAGTACTTC
15,TRBD2,TRBV13,few,TRBJ2-7,CASSLLAGPPYEQYF,TGTGCCAGCAGCTTACTAGCGGGGCCCCCCTACGAGCAGTACTTC
13,NA,TRBV28,few,TRBJ2-4,CASFGGPKNIQYF,TGTGCCAGCTTCGGAGGGCCTAAAAACATTCAGTACTTC
15,NA,TRBV28,NA,TRBJ2-3,CASSPGRNGKDTQYF,TGTGCCAGCAGCCCGGGACGCAACGGGAAAGATACGCAGTATTTT
14,NA,TRBV5-6,few,TRBJ1-1,CASSSSEVGTEAFF,TGTGCCAGCAGCTCCTCGGAAGTAGGAACTGAAGCTTTCTTT
15,NA,TRBV4-1,once,TRBJ2-5,CASSQVAAYQETQYF,TGCGCCAGCAGCCAAGTGGCAGCGTACCAAGAGACCCAGTACTTC
14,TRBD2,TRBV4-2,few,TRBJ2-2,CASSPTSVAGELFF,TGTGCCAGCAGCCCGACTAGCGTCGCCGGGGAGCTGTTTTTT
16,TRBD1,TRBV28,medium-sized,TRBJ2-7,CASRAARDRLWYEQYF,TGTGCCAGCAGAGCCGCCCGGGACAGGCTTTGGTACGAGCAGTACTTC
14,NA,TRBV3-1,NA,TRBJ1-5,CASSLIRGTDTQHF,TGTGCCAGCAGCCTAATTAGGGGCACAGATACGCAGCATTTT
14,TRBD2,TRBV7-9,NA,TRBJ2-7,CASSVAREAYEQYF,TGTGCCAGCAGCGTCGCCCGGGAGGCCTACGAGCAGTACTTC
16,TRBD2,TRBV27,many,TRBJ2-3,CASSLMLAGGTDTQYF,TGTGCCAGCAGCCTTATGTTGGCGGGAGGCACAGATACGCAGTATTTT
12,TRBD1,TRBV29-1,many,TRBJ1-1,CSVPPGQGEAFF,TGCAGCGTTCCACCGGGACAGGGGGAAGCTTTCTTT
16,NA,TRBV7-7,NA,TRBJ2-2,CASSPGTRPSRGELCF,TGTGCCAGCAGCCCAGGGACAAGACCTTCACGCGGGGAGCTGTGTTTT
13,NA,TRBV29-1,many,TRBJ2-7,CSVTRTLSYEQYF,TGCAGCGTTACTAGGACACTCTCCTACGAGCAGTACTTC
16,NA,TRBV5-1,many,TRBJ2-7,CASSLGPPVGSNEQYF,TGCGCCAGCAGCTTGGGCCCCCCTGTCGGGAGTAACGAGCAGTACTTC
15,NA,TRBV7-2,many,TRBJ2-1,CASSLVGSSYNEQFF,TGTGCCAGCAGCTTAGTGGGGAGCTCCTACAATGAGCAGTTCTTC
15,TRBD1,TRBV28,many,TRBJ2-5,CASSPGWDSGVTQYF,TGTGCCAGCAGTCCTGGGTGGGACAGTGGAGTGACCCAGTACTTC
13,NA,TRBV2,few,TRBJ2-5,CASTFGGQETQYF,TGTGCCAGCACCTTTGGGGGACAAGAGACCCAGTACTTC
16,TRBD2,TRBV7-6,NA,TRBJ2-7,CASSLDPLAGSHEQYF,TGTGCCAGCAGCTTAGATCCCCTAGCGGGATCCCACGAGCAGTACTTC
16,NA,TRBV20-1,NA,TRBJ2-1,CSASKISYDSYNEQFF,TGCAGTGCTAGTAAAATTTCCTACGACTCCTACAATGAGCAGTTCTTC
16,NA,TRBV15,few,TRBJ2-6,CATSLIGGSGANVLTF,TGTGCCACCAGTCTCATAGGGGGCTCTGGGGCCAACGTCCTGACTTTC